This T cell receptor (beta chain) was obtained from a study of blood T cells in healthy people across ages. No fewer than 6 million PBMCs went into each sample. The CDR3 loop spans 15 amino acids. CDR1 and CDR2 (germline): LNHNV, YYDKDF (reference sequence). This clonotype was detected only once. A much bigger clone sits one base away, suggesting this may be a read error. A second PCR, run for about 7 to 12 cycles, used a sample-barcoded 5' primer plus a J-beta primer mix. TCRdb analysed the 5' RACE reads with MiXCR anew, one entry per CDR3 protein. The repertoire holds about 650,000 distinct CDR3 sequences, with approximately 52% as singletons.

Sequenced input: blood. The clonotype was recovered from a woman older than 75 in good health. V is TRBV15 and J is TRBJ2-1; a possible D gene is TRBD1 (5 bases). The DNA end lines up better with TRBJ2-7; the J call may be wrong. For the CDR3, the DNA is TGTGCCACCTGCAGAGATTCTTATAGGGGATACGAGCAGTACTTC. Translating it yields CATCRDSYRGYEQYF.